This T cell receptor (beta chain) was obtained from a study of early T cells in non-severe SARS-CoV-2 infection. This clonotype was observed many times. Deletions cut 3 bases from V and 3 bases from J, with 11 bases between. The CDR3 is made up of 14 amino acids. Individual cDNA molecules received unique molecular identifiers. MiXCR, run by TCRdb on the 5' RACE reads, gives a single entry per CDR3 protein. There are under 70,000 distinct CDR3 sequences in the sample; over 4% occur only once, and just under 5% lies in the top ten. Sequenced: whole blood. The chain recombines TRBV12-3 or TRBV12-4 with TRBJ1-1; weak D call: TRBD1 (5 bases). The source is an adult who was a healthcare worker with PCR-confirmed SARS-CoV-2 infection or an uninfected control (not recorded which). CDR3 region: CASSFYRGDTEAFF. In DNA, the CDR3 is TGTGCCAGCAGTTTCTACCGGGGGGACACTGAAGCTTTCTTT.